The 24 T cell receptor beta chains below were found in one sample sequenced in a study of PD-L1 blockade in urothelial cancer. TCRdb's table, derived via immunoSEQ multiplex PCR, lists solely in-frame clones and lacks some. The table records about 50,000 clones, nearly 90% of them present only once. This sample comprised PBMCs, obtained around atezolizumab (anti-PD-L1) treatment. Source of these receptors: a man aged 55 to 69 with urothelial cancer.

The rearrangement uses TRBV5-1 and TRBJ1-2; D perhaps matches TRBD1 (6 bases). Looked up from germline, CDR1 is SGHRS and CDR2 is YFSETQ. Trimming took 3 bases from V and 4 from J, leaving 10 bases between them. CDR3 length: 13 amino acids. This CDR3 reads CASSSGDGYGYTF. CDR3 in DNA: TGCGCCAGCAGCTCAGGGGACGGCTATGGCTACACCTTC.

This clone was seen only once. This sequence joins TRBV7-2 and TRBJ2-5; TRBD2 matches 12 bases. Germline assignment: CDR1 SGHTA and CDR2 FQGNSA. The junction had 11 bases not matched to a gene; V was cut back by 4 bases and J by 5 bases. This CDR3 contains 17 residues. As DNA, the CDR3 is TGTGCCAGCAGCTCTCCTTTGACTAGCGGGGGAGGGGAGACCCAGTACTTC. Amino acids: CASSSPLTSGGGETQYF.

V usage is TRBV27 and J usage is TRBJ1-6, with D hard to call. Germline CDR1 is MNHEY and CDR2 is SMNVEV (reference sequence). The CDR3 covers 12 residues. Trimming cost V 1 base and J 16 bases, with 11 bases left between them. The CDR3 spells CASSLFEGFLHF. For the CDR3, the DNA is TGTGCCAGCAGTTTATTTGAGGGATTTCTCCACTTT.

The chain has TRBV7-9 and TRBJ1-1; D gene uncertain. Germline values: CDR1 SEHNR, CDR2 FQNEAQ (reference sequence). The length of the CDR3 is 16 residues. The V end was cut by 3 bases, the J end by 5 bases, with 19 bases between. CDR3 region: CASSFVLGYERTEAFF. As DNA, the CDR3 is TGTGCCAGCAGCTTCGTTTTGGGCTATGAACGGACTGAAGCTTTCTTT.

This clone was detected only a few times. The chain uses TRBV5-1 and TRBJ1-1; D is undetermined. Per the germline V gene, CDR1 is SGHRS and CDR2 is YFSETQ. The CDR3 has 13 amino acids. Trimming left V 2 bases short and J 1 base short, with 6 bases between. The CDR3 reads CASSFAGNTEAFF. The CDR3 DNA sequence: TGCGCCAGCAGCTTCGCCGGGAACACTGAAGCTTTCTTT. The full variable domain, rest sourced from reference TRBV5-1 and TRBJ1-1, is KAGVTQTPRYLIKTRGQQVTLSCSPISGHRSVSWYQQTPGQGLQFLFEYFSETQRNKGNFPGRFSGRQFSNSRSEMNVSTLELGDSALYLCASSFAGNTEAFFGQGTRLTVV.

The rearrangement uses TRBV18 and TRBJ1-1; 9 nucleotides align to TRBD1. Unmatched junction bases numbered 8, after V lost 3 bases and J lost 3 bases. Germline-derived CDR1 and CDR2 are KGHSH and LQKENI. This CDR3 comprises 16 residues. CDR3 sequence: CASSPRDRARDTEAFF. DNA of the CDR3: TGTGCCAGCTCACCCCGGGACAGGGCTAGGGACACTGAAGCTTTCTTT.

CDR3 amino acids: CASSPLAGGSYNEQFF. DNA of the CDR3: TGTGCCAGCAGCCCATTAGCGGGGGGTTCCTACAATGAGCAGTTCTTC. V is TRBV9 and J is TRBJ2-1; 10 bases are a match to TRBD2. This CDR3 has 16 amino acids. Trimming at V came to 4 bases and at J to 1 base, leaving 5 bases not matched to a gene. Germline V gene data show CDR1 as SGDLS and CDR2 as YYNGEE.

The rearrangement uses TRBV2 and TRBJ1-3; the D gene is possibly TRBD1 (5 bases). Germline V CDR1 and CDR2: SNHLY, FYNNEI. The CDR3 totals 14 residues. Trimming took off 6 bases at V and 7 bases at J, with 16 bases between the two ends. CDR3 nucleotide sequence: TGTGCCAGCAGACAGGTCACACCTGTTAACACCATATATTTT. Protein sequence: CASRQVTPVNTIYF.

The chain couples TRBV6-1 to TRBJ2-5, with 7 bases fitting TRBD2. Unmatched junction bases numbered 3, after V lost 4 bases and J lost 1 base. The CDR3 extends over 14 amino acids. Per germline, CDR1 MNHNS and CDR2 SASEGT. CDR3 sequence reads: CASSVGGGQETQYF. CDR3 sequence (DNA): TGTGCCAGCAGTGTTGGCGGGGGCCAAGAGACCCAGTACTTC.

V and J are TRBV18 and TRBJ2-7; D is undetermined. The CDR3 covers 13 residues. Trimming left V 6 bases short and J 2 bases short, with 11 bases between. Per germline, CDR1 KGHSH and CDR2 LQKENI. In DNA form, the CDR3 reads TGTGCCAGCTCCCGTGACACGACCTACGAGCAGTACTTC. The encoded protein is CASSRDTTYEQYF.

The chain combines TRBV4-1 with TRBJ1-1; no firm D call. Trimming shortened V by 2 bases and J by 4 bases, and 8 bases separated the two germline ends. Germline V CDR1 and CDR2: MGHRA, YSYEKL. This CDR3 has 13 residues. Written as DNA, the CDR3 is TGCGCCAGCAGCCAATTTGAGGGCACTGAAGCTTTCTTT. Amino acid sequence: CASSQFEGTEAFF.

The chain employs TRBV7-2 and TRBJ1-6; the D gene is possibly TRBD1 (6 bases). Germline CDR1 is SGHTA and CDR2 is FQGNSA. The CDR3 contains 13 residues. V was shortened by 4 bases and J by 14 bases, with 15 bases between the two germline ends. CDR3 coding DNA: TGTGCCAGCAGCTCGGCTACGGCAGGGGCCCTCCACTTT. It codes for CASSSATAGALHF. The variable domain in full, with the rest retrieved from reference TRBV7-2 and TRBJ1-6, is GAGVSQSPSNKVTEKGKDVELRCDPISGHTALYWYRQSLGQGLEFLIYFQGNSAPDKSGLPSDRFSAERTGGSVSTLTIQRTQQEDSAVYLCASSSATAGALHFGNGTRLTVT.

The rearrangement joins TRBV29-1 to TRBJ1-1, with no clear D. In germline, CDR1 is SQVTM, CDR2 ANQGSEA. V was clipped by 7 bases and J by 3 bases, with 15 bases between them. The CDR3 extends over 13 amino acids. The CDR3 coding sequence is TGCAGCGCCTCCCAGTGGGGAGACACTGAAGCTTTCTTT. Its protein product is CSASQWGDTEAFF. Full variable domain (missing parts from reference TRBV29-1 and TRBJ1-1): SAVISQKPSRDICQRGTSLTIQCQVDSQVTMMFWYRQQPGQSLTLIATANQGSEATYESGFVIDKFPISRPNLTFSTLTVSNMSPEDSSIYLCSASQWGDTEAFFGQGTRLTVV.

The chain is built from TRBV5-1 and TRBJ1-1; D gene uncertain. Per the germline V gene, CDR1 is SGHRS and CDR2 is YFSETQ. This CDR3 has 17 amino acids. Trimming left V 0 bases short and J 1 base short, with 16 bases between. The CDR3, as DNA: TGCGCCAGCAGCTTGGGCCGGGGAGGGTATGAGAACACTGAAGCTTTCTTT. It codes for CASSLGRGGYENTEAFF.

This sequence joins TRBV27 and TRBJ1-4; 8 bases are a match to TRBD1. There are 13 residues in the CDR3. Unmatched junction bases numbered 0, after V lost 1 base and J lost 8 bases. Germline CDR1 is MNHEY and CDR2 is SMNVEV (reference sequence). CDR3 residues: CASSLYRGEKLFF. CDR3 in DNA: TGTGCCAGCAGTTTATACAGGGGGGAAAAACTGTTTTTT.

This CDR3 is CASSWSRREGNSPLHF. CDR3 bases: TGTGCCAGCAGTTGGTCGCGGAGGGAGGGGAATTCACCCCTCCACTTT. The chain combines TRBV6-5 with TRBJ1-6, with TRBD1 as a possible D gene (5 bases). V was shortened by 4 bases and J by 7 bases, with 17 bases between the two germline ends. From germline, CDR1 is MNHEY and CDR2 SVGAGI. The CDR3 has 16 residues.

This clone was observed once. This chain connects TRBV7-8 to TRBJ1-3; D may be TRBD1 (5 bases). The ends were cut back, 3 bases at V and 0 bases at J, with 12 bases in the middle. CDR3 length equals 16 residues. The V gene's germline CDR1 is SGHVS and CDR2 FQNEAQ. The CDR3 reads CASSFRTYTSGNTIYF. CDR3 DNA sequence: TGTGCCAGCAGCTTCCGGACATACACCTCTGGAAACACCATATATTTT.

The genes are TRBV4-3 and TRBJ2-2; D remains unclear. V was trimmed by 2 bases and J by 1 base, leaving 8 bases between them. Germline V lookup: CDR1 LGHNA, CDR2 YSLEER. There are 15 residues in the CDR3. CDR3 in amino acids: CASSQWSGNTGELFF. The CDR3, as DNA: TGCGCCAGCAGCCAATGGTCAGGGAACACCGGGGAGCTGTTTTTT.

J is TRBJ2-2 and V is TRBV7-3; maybe TRBD2 (5 bases). V lost 5 bases, J lost 1 base, and 14 bases lay in between. Germline CDR1 and CDR2: SGHTA and FQGTGA. There are 16 residues in the CDR3. The CDR3 DNA follows: TGTGCCAGCAGCCCCCGGCTAGCCGAGAACACCGGGGAGCTGTTTTTT. Translation: CASSPRLAENTGELFF.

This chain connects TRBV5-1 to TRBJ2-1; 12 bases map to TRBD2. V shed 4 bases and J 0 bases; nucleotides not matched to a gene: 5. This CDR3 is built from 17 residues. From germline, CDR1 is SGHRS and CDR2 YFSETQ. The CDR3 nucleotides read TGCGCCAGCAGCCTTGGGACTAGCGGGTACTCCTACAATGAGCAGTTCTTC. This encodes CASSLGTSGYSYNEQFF.

The rearrangement joins TRBV5-1 to TRBJ1-6; D is uncertain. Germline V lookup: CDR1 SGHRS, CDR2 YFSETQ. With 4 bases removed from V and 7 bases from J, the gap between germline ends came to 12 bases. The CDR3 runs to 14 residues. The CDR3 loop is CASSLRDRNSPLHF. CDR3 sequence (DNA): TGCGCCAGCAGCCTCCGGGATAGGAATTCACCCCTCCACTTT.

The V gene is TRBV15, the J gene TRBJ2-5; TRBD1 matches at 9 bases. In germline, CDR1 is LNHNV, CDR2 YYDKDF (reference sequence). J lost 2 bases, V lost 3 bases, and 4 bases had no gene match. The CDR3 extends over 15 amino acids. The CDR3 sequence is CATSRTGGLQETQYF. The CDR3 DNA sequence: TGTGCCACCAGCAGGACAGGGGGATTACAAGAGACCCAGTACTTC.

The chain's CDR3 is CASSYSGGNTEAFF. CDR3 bases: TGTGCCAGCAGTTACTCGGGGGGTAACACTGAAGCTTTCTTT. The V gene is TRBV6-5, the J gene TRBJ1-1, with D perhaps matching TRBD1 (5 bases). Germline V gene data show CDR1 as MNHEY and CDR2 as SVGAGI. Trimming took 0 bases from V and 2 from J, leaving 7 bases between them. This CDR3 contains 14 residues.

In its sample, this clone was seen a few times. V is TRBV6-1 and J is TRBJ1-5; unclear D gene. Germline V gene data show CDR1 as MNHNS and CDR2 as SASEGT. This CDR3 has 13 amino acids. Trimming pared 10 bases from V and 7 bases from J, leaving 17 bases between. In DNA, the CDR3 is TGTGCCACCGAAAGGCTCAGGAAACAGCCCCAGCATTTT. This gives the protein CATERLRKQPQHF.